This T cell receptor (beta chain) was profiled in a study of shared clonotypes between healthy human individuals. Whole-study results and caveats: For naive CD4 cells, approximately 4.7% of clonotypes were shared across a handful of donors. Clonotypes shared by all four sorted-subset donors had higher generation probabilities than non-shared clonotypes.

V was trimmed by 1 base and J by 4 bases, leaving 7 bases between them. CDR1 is SEHNR, CDR2 FQNEAQ, per germline (reference sequence). The CDR3 loop spans 14 amino acids. Replicate sorted-subset PCRs were loaded with approximately 200 ng DNA, 30,000 to 35,000 T cell genomes. Here immunoSEQ multiplex PCR was the method, and the copy in TCRdb shows in-frame clones only, minus some. Seen here are roughly 410,000 clones, about 96% observed once, and the top ten hold 0.32%. On this clone: What it binds is unknown.

CD8 memory was a combination that joined CD45RO+ cells with CCR7-negative CD45RA+ TemRA cells. Sequenced: memory CD8+ T cells sorted from blood. Subset defined: CD45RO+ cells pooled with CCR7-negative TemRA cells. This TCR came from a man younger than 45 in good health. The chain employs TRBV7-9 and TRBJ2-2; D is ambiguous. CDR3 sequence: CASSLVVGTGELFF. Here the CDR3 DNA reads TGTGCCAGCAGCTTAGTTGTGGGCACCGGGGAGCTGTTTTTT. Full variable domain (remainder filled in from reference TRBV7-9 and TRBJ2-2): DTGVSQNPRHKITKRGQNVTFRCDPISEHNRLYWYRQTLGQGPEFLTYFQNEAQLEKSRLLSDRFSAERPKGSFSTLEIQRTEQGDSAMYLCASSLVVGTGELFFGEGSRLTVL.